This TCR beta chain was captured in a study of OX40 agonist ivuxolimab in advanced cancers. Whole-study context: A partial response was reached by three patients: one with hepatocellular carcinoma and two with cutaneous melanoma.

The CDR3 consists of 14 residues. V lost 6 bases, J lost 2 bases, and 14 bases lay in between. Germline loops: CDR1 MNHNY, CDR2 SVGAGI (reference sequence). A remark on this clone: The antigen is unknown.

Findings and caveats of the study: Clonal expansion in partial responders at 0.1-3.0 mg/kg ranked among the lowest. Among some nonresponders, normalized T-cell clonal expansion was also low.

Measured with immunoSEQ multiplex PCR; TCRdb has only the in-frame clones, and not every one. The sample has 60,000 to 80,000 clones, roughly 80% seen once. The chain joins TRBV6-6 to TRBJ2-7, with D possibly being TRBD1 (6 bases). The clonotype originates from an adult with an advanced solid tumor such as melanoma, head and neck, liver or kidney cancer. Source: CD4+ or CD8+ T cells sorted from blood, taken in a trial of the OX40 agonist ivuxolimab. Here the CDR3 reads CASSPDSSAYEQYF. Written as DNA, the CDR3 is TGTGCCAGCAGCCCGGACAGTTCAGCCTACGAGCAGTACTTC.